There are many counts of the clone carrying this T cell receptor beta chain. Antigen specificity is unknown. CDR1 and CDR2 from the germline V gene are LGHDT and YNNKEL (reference sequence). V shed 0 bases and J shed 0 bases, with 9 bases lying between them. This CDR3 has 17 residues. The data stem from a study of CD8 T cells in ankylosing spondylitis. The study's findings and limits: Clones linked with disease were CD8+ and fairly uncommon in the peripheral blood. A motif in TCR beta, a set of eight or nine highly homologous variants, appeared characteristic of ankylosing spondylitis blood. Several of the motif variants were reported before in synovial fluid and blood from reactive arthritis.

By quantitative 5'-RACE with molecular barcodes, the TCR beta libraries were made. TCRdb reprocessed the 5' RACE reads via MiXCR and lists one record per CDR3 protein. Of around 140,000 distinct CDR3 sequences listed, 9.5% to 12% were seen once; the top ten hold around 4.1%. This TCR came from a female donor with ankylosing spondylitis or in good health (not recorded which). The V and J genes are TRBV3-1 and TRBJ2-6; TRBD2 is a possible D gene (5 bases). The material sequenced was blood, either unsorted or a sorted T cell fraction (not recorded which). The CDR3 region has the DNA TGTGCCAGCAGCCAAGATCGAGGGAGCTCTGGGGCCAACGTCCTGACTTTC. It codes for CASSQDRGSSGANVLTF. Based on the CDR3 plus reference TRBV3-1 and TRBJ2-6, the full variable domain is DTAVSQTPKYLVTQMGNDKSIKCEQNLGHDTMYWYKQDSKKFLKIMFSYNNKELIINETVPNRFSPKSPDKAHLNLHINSLELGDSAVYFCASSQDRGSSGANVLTFGAGSRLTVL.